Shown below are 18 T cell receptor beta chains from a single sample sequenced in a study of shared clonotypes between healthy human individuals. Profiling relied on immunoSEQ multiplex PCR, and the TCRdb table lists in-frame clones only, not all of them. The profile shows 2 million to 2.5 million clones, about 90% of them singletons. Sequenced sample: naive CD4+ T cells from PBMCs. Subset denoted: CD45RA+ positively selected. All receptors derive from a man younger than 30 in good health. Some clones in this sample may be carry-over from other donors' samples.

The chain is built from TRBV5-8 and TRBJ1-1; the D is unclear. V was clipped by 2 bases and J by 9 bases, with 23 bases between them. The CDR3 runs 16 residues. Germline lookup yields CDR1 SGHTS and CDR2 YDEGEE. The chain's CDR3 is CASSFVLGPGVVKAFF. Written as DNA, the CDR3 is TGTGCCAGCAGCTTTGTCCTTGGACCGGGTGTTGTAAAAGCTTTCTTT.

CDR3 region: CAIKETSTDTQYF. The CDR3 DNA reads TGTGCCATAAAGGAGACTAGCACAGATACGCAGTATTTT. The chain combines TRBV6-5 with TRBJ2-3, with D uncertain. V was cut by 10 bases and J by 0 bases, with 11 bases left in between. The CDR3 spans 13 residues. In germline, CDR1 is MNHEY, CDR2 SVGAGI.

The CDR3 region is CASSPRAGQGGNEQFF. CDR3 in DNA: TGTGCCAGCTCACCACGAGCCGGACAGGGGGGCAATGAGCAGTTCTTC. V usage is TRBV18 and J usage is TRBJ2-1; 10 bases are shared with TRBD1. The CDR3 covers 16 residues. Germline CDR1 and CDR2: KGHSH and LQKENI. Trimming at V came to 1 base and at J to 6 bases, leaving 6 bases not matched to a gene.

The chain carries TRBV7-3 and TRBJ1-1; 7 bases fit TRBD1. J gave up 9 bases and V 0 bases, and 7 bases lay outside the gene matches. Germline values: CDR1 SGHTA, CDR2 FQGTGA. The CDR3 length is 14 residues. Here the CDR3 reads CASSLTRDSRQAFF. CDR3 DNA sequence: TGTGCCAGCAGCTTAACGAGGGACAGCCGACAAGCTTTCTTT.

This clone was found once. Other DNA variants within this sample encode the same CDR3. The V and J genes are TRBV28 and TRBJ1-1, with 9 bases lining up with TRBD1. V lost 3 bases, J lost 0 bases, and 2 bases stayed unmatched. CDR1 is MDHEN and CDR2 is SYDVKM in the germline V gene. CDR3 length: 15 residues. The CDR3 loop reads CASSFGDRVNTEAFF. The CDR3 DNA reads as TGTGCCAGCAGTTTCGGGGACAGGGTGAACACTGAAGCTTTCTTT.

This rearrangement joins TRBV30 to TRBJ1-1; possible D gene TRBD1, 6 bases. The CDR3 runs 14 residues. Trimming removed 3 bases from V and 0 bases from J, with 11 bases in between. Germline-derived CDR1 and CDR2 are GTSNPN and SVGIG (reference sequence). CDR3 bases: TGTGCCTGGAGCGCCACAGGGATGAACACTGAAGCTTTCTTT. Amino acid sequence: CAWSATGMNTEAFF.

This rearrangement joins TRBV4-3 to TRBJ1-1; perhaps TRBD1 as D (5 bases). Trimming removed 4 bases from V and 3 bases from J, with 12 bases in between. The CDR3 sequence is 14 residues long. Germline loops: CDR1 LGHNA, CDR2 YSLEER. The chain's CDR3 is CASSPTVRYTEAFF. DNA for the CDR3: TGCGCCAGCAGCCCGACAGTCCGATACACTGAAGCTTTCTTT.

This chain connects TRBV28 to TRBJ1-5; no clear D gene. The germline V gene encodes CDR1 MDHEN and CDR2 SYDVKM. The CDR3 runs to 16 residues. Trimming pared 5 bases from V and 3 bases from J, leaving 17 bases between. CDR3 in DNA: TGTGCCAGCAGTCCCCTGCGGGAAAGGGCCAATCAGCCCCAGCATTTT. Translated: CASSPLRERANQPQHF.

The CDR3 spells CASGLAGVTDTQYF. The DNA of the CDR3 is TGTGCCAGCGGACTAGCGGGAGTAACCGATACGCAGTATTTT. The V gene is TRBV11-2, the J gene TRBJ2-3, with 13 positions matching TRBD2. The junction had 5 bases not matched to a gene; V was cut back by 8 bases and J by 6 bases. Germline V CDR1 and CDR2: SGHAT, FQNNGV. The CDR3 length is 14 residues.

The chain joins TRBV6-5 to TRBJ1-2, with D possibly matching TRBD1 (6 bases). Germline values: CDR1 MNHEY, CDR2 SVGAGI. This CDR3 is built from 15 residues. The V gene lost 5 bases and the J gene lost 4 bases, with 17 bases spanning the gap. DNA of the CDR3: TGTGCCAGCAGTACGACAGGCCTCGCGGTCTATGGCTACACCTTC. Protein sequence: CASSTTGLAVYGYTF.

The chain joins TRBV19 to TRBJ2-3, with D possibly being TRBD1 (6 bases). CDR1 and CDR2 from the germline V gene are LNHDA and SQIVND (reference sequence). CDR3 length equals 13 residues. The V gene lost 6 bases and the J gene lost 4 bases, with 11 bases spanning the gap. The CDR3 nucleotides are TGTGCCAGTAGAAACAGGGCGGCAGATACGCAGTATTTT. This sequence encodes CASRNRAADTQYF.

This chain joins TRBV7-9 and TRBJ1-4; D possibly corresponds to TRBD1 (5 bases). V was trimmed by 2 bases and J by 8 bases, leaving 18 bases between them. CDR1 SEHNR and CDR2 FQNEAQ come from the germline V gene (reference sequence). This CDR3 comprises 16 residues. The CDR3 spells CASSLRGAGRLEKLFF. The CDR3 DNA sequence: TGTGCCAGCAGCTTAAGAGGGGCAGGAAGATTGGAAAAACTGTTTTTT. The full variable domain, completed using reference TRBV7-9 and TRBJ1-4, is DTGVSQNPRHKITKRGQNVTFRCDPISEHNRLYWYRQTLGQGPEFLTYFQNEAQLEKSRLLSDRFSAERPKGSFSTLEIQRTEQGDSAMYLCASSLRGAGRLEKLFFGSGTQLSVL.

The V and J genes are TRBV7-2 and TRBJ2-6, with D tentatively TRBD1 or TRBD2 (5 bases each). The V gene's germline CDR1 is SGHTA and CDR2 FQGNSA. The CDR3 runs 16 residues. V was trimmed by 10 bases and J by 1 base, leaving 17 bases between them. The CDR3, as DNA: TGTGCCACCCCCGGGGTCCAGGGATCTGGGGCCAACGTCCTGACTTTC. This translates into CATPGVQGSGANVLTF.

About this clone itself: The same CDR3 is also encoded by other DNA sequences in this sample. V and J are TRBV6-6 and TRBJ1-2; the D is unclear. The CDR3 contains 13 residues. Trimming took 0 bases from V and 7 from J, leaving 9 bases between them. The germline V gene encodes CDR1 MNHNY and CDR2 SVGAGI (reference sequence). The CDR3 region has the DNA TGTGCCAGCAGTTACTCCCCGGGAGGTGGCTACACCTTC. Protein product: CASSYSPGGGYTF.

The V call is TRBV2, the J call TRBJ1-4, with 7 positions matching TRBD1. After removal of 10 bases from V and 4 bases from J, the junction contained 3 bases not matched to a gene. CDR1 is SNHLY and CDR2 is FYNNEI in the germline V gene. The CDR3 sequence is 12 residues long. Here the CDR3 reads CATRDSNEKLFF. In nucleotides, the CDR3 is TGTGCCACCCGGGACAGTAATGAAAAACTGTTTTTT.

The genes are TRBV12-5 and TRBJ2-5, with 10 bases aligning to TRBD1. CDR1 is LGHNT and CDR2 is FRNRAP in the germline V gene. Trimming cost V 1 base and J 5 bases; bases outside gene matches: 4. There are 15 residues in the CDR3. In DNA form, the CDR3 reads TGTGCTAGTGGTTTGGGACAGGGGGCGTTGGAGACCCAGTACTTC. This codes for CASGLGQGALETQYF. Based on the CDR3 plus reference TRBV12-5 and TRBJ2-5, the full variable domain is DARVTQTPRHKVTEMGQEVTMRCQPILGHNTVFWYRQTMMQGLELLAYFRNRAPLDDSGMPKDRFSAEMPDATLATLKIQPSEPRDSAVYFCASGLGQGALETQYFGPGTRLLVL.

The CDR3 bases are TGTGCCTGGAGTGTAACCGGGGGCGAGACAGATACGCAGTATTTT. Protein sequence: CAWSVTGGETDTQYF. V is TRBV30 and J is TRBJ2-3, with D perhaps given as TRBD1 or TRBD2 (6 bases each). The CDR3 is 15 residues long. CDR1 and CDR2 (germline): GTSNPN, SVGIG (reference sequence). Trimming took 0 bases from V and 3 from J, leaving 13 bases between them.

The chain combines TRBV28 with TRBJ2-7, with a weak D call TRBD1 (6 bases). The V and J ends lost 2 bases and 3 bases respectively, with 14 bases between them. The CDR3 covers 15 residues. Germline V lookup: CDR1 MDHEN, CDR2 SYDVKM. The CDR3 reads CASSLGGQPIYEQYF. The CDR3 coding sequence is TGTGCCAGCAGTTTAGGAGGACAGCCGATCTACGAGCAGTACTTC.